The rows below give T cell receptor beta chains drawn from one sample of a study of early T cells in non-severe SARS-CoV-2 infection. MiXCR, run by TCRdb on the 5' RACE reads, gives a single entry per CDR3 protein. Of roughly 86,000 distinct CDR3 sequences in the sample, roughly 14% were seen once. Sequenced input: whole blood. The receptors here all came from an adult who was a healthcare worker with PCR-confirmed SARS-CoV-2 infection or an uninfected control (not recorded which). The CDR3 runs from the conserved cysteine through the conserved F or W. D genes are given only for firm matches. The size entry is marked missing in some rows and otherwise reads once, few, many or a size class.

d_call: .
v_call: TRBV6-1
j_call: TRBJ1-1
clone_size: few
cdr3_aa: CASNTQVNTEAFF
cdr3_nt: TGTGCCAGTAATACACAGGTGAACACTGAAGCTTTCTTT

d_call: TRBD2
v_call: TRBV5-4
j_call: TRBJ2-4
clone_size: few
cdr3_aa: CASTRDVGGAKNIQYF
cdr3_nt: TGTGCCAGCACACGGGACGTCGGGGGGGCCAAAAACATTCAGTACTTC

d_call: TRBD1
v_call: TRBV3-1
j_call: TRBJ1-1
clone_size: many
cdr3_aa: CASSPGQGYTEAFF
cdr3_nt: TGTGCCAGCAGCCCGGGACAGGGTTATACTGAAGCTTTCTTT

d_call: .
v_call: TRBV2
j_call: TRBJ2-5
clone_size: few
cdr3_aa: CASSEVLLETQYF
cdr3_nt: TGTGCCAGCAGTGAAGTACTACTAGAGACCCAGTACTTC

d_call: TRBD2
v_call: TRBV15
j_call: TRBJ2-3
clone_size: few
cdr3_aa: CATSRDPASAGGDTQYF
cdr3_nt: TGTGCCACCAGCAGAGATCCCGCCTCAGCGGGGGGAGATACGCAGTATTTT

d_call: TRBD1
v_call: TRBV5-1
j_call: TRBJ1-4
clone_size: few
cdr3_aa: CASSNGQGATNEKLFF
cdr3_nt: TGCGCCAGCAGCAACGGACAGGGTGCAACTAATGAAAAACTGTTTTTT

d_call: .
v_call: TRBV7-3
j_call: TRBJ2-2
clone_size: .
cdr3_aa: CASRAGGTGELFF
cdr3_nt: TGTGCCAGCAGGGCCGGTGGGACCGGGGAGCTGTTTTTT

d_call: .
v_call: TRBV6-5
j_call: TRBJ1-1
clone_size: few
cdr3_aa: CASRQNSEKHEAFF
cdr3_nt: TGTGCCAGCAGACAGAACAGTGAGAAGCATGAAGCTTTCTTT

d_call: .
v_call: TRBV20-1
j_call: TRBJ1-1
clone_size: few
cdr3_aa: CSAKRGASDTEAFF
cdr3_nt: TGCAGTGCTAAGAGAGGGGCGTCGGACACTGAAGCTTTCTTT

d_call: .
v_call: TRBV29-1
j_call: TRBJ2-2
clone_size: many
cdr3_aa: CSVEWGNTGELFF
cdr3_nt: TGCAGCGTTGAATGGGGGAACACCGGGGAGCTGTTTTTT

d_call: .
v_call: TRBV4-2
j_call: TRBJ2-3
clone_size: .
cdr3_aa: CASSQPAGSTDTQYF
cdr3_nt: TGTGCCAGCAGCCAACCGGCGGGTAGCACAGATACGCAGTATTTT

d_call: .
v_call: TRBV5-1
j_call: TRBJ2-1
clone_size: .
cdr3_aa: CASSLSGGDEQFF
cdr3_nt: TGCGCCAGCAGCTTGTCCGGAGGCGATGAGCAGTTCTTC

d_call: .
v_call: TRBV6-2/TRBV6-3
j_call: TRBJ1-1
clone_size: few
cdr3_aa: CASSPSSPLSTEAFF
cdr3_nt: TGTGCCAGCAGTCCCTCATCCCCCCTGTCCACTGAAGCTTTCTTT

d_call: .
v_call: TRBV27
j_call: TRBJ1-1
clone_size: few
cdr3_aa: CASSLSWGANTEAFF
cdr3_nt: TGTGCCAGCAGTTTATCGTGGGGGGCGAACACTGAAGCTTTCTTT

d_call: TRBD1
v_call: TRBV25-1
j_call: TRBJ2-5
clone_size: .
cdr3_aa: CASSEGDRVQETQYF
cdr3_nt: TGTGCCAGCAGTGAAGGGGACAGGGTCCAAGAGACCCAGTACTTC

d_call: .
v_call: TRBV6-2/TRBV6-3
j_call: TRBJ2-1
clone_size: .
cdr3_aa: CASTKWQGPTASSYNEQFF
cdr3_nt: TGTGCCAGCACGAAATGGCAGGGGCCTACCGCTAGCTCCTACAATGAGCAGTTCTTC

d_call: TRBD1
v_call: TRBV29-1
j_call: TRBJ2-5
clone_size: few
cdr3_aa: CSVEDNRGQETQYF
cdr3_nt: TGCAGCGTTGAAGATAACAGGGGGCAAGAGACCCAGTACTTC

d_call: .
v_call: TRBV10-1
j_call: TRBJ2-3
clone_size: .
cdr3_aa: CASSEAFSSTDTQYF
cdr3_nt: TGCGCCAGCAGTGAGGCGTTTTCTAGCACAGATACGCAGTATTTT

d_call: .
v_call: TRBV14
j_call: TRBJ2-5
clone_size: .
cdr3_aa: CASSIRVTGSETQYF
cdr3_nt: TGTGCCAGCAGCATACGCGTTACAGGGTCGGAGACCCAGTACTTC

d_call: .
v_call: TRBV12-5
j_call: TRBJ1-5
clone_size: few
cdr3_aa: CASGLDRLQPQHF
cdr3_nt: TGTGCTAGTGGTCTTGACCGACTTCAGCCCCAGCATTTT

d_call: .
v_call: TRBV7-9
j_call: TRBJ1-2
clone_size: many
cdr3_aa: CASSLGGRVIYGYTF
cdr3_nt: TGTGCCAGCAGCTTAGGAGGCCGAGTGATCTATGGCTACACCTTC

d_call: TRBD2
v_call: TRBV20-1
j_call: TRBJ2-1
clone_size: few
cdr3_aa: CSARVSAGGSYNEQFF
cdr3_nt: TGCAGTGCTAGAGTCTCTGCGGGGGGGTCCTACAATGAGCAGTTCTTC

d_call: .
v_call: TRBV5-1
j_call: TRBJ1-2
clone_size: .
cdr3_aa: CASSLNGGDGYTF
cdr3_nt: TGCGCCAGCAGCTTGAATGGAGGGGATGGCTACACCTTC

d_call: TRBD1
v_call: TRBV11-2
j_call: TRBJ1-6
clone_size: few
cdr3_aa: CASSYDRGPRVLLHF
cdr3_nt: TGTGCCAGCAGCTACGACAGGGGGCCGCGGGTGCTCCTCCACTTT

d_call: TRBD1
v_call: TRBV12-3/TRBV12-4
j_call: TRBJ2-3
clone_size: .
cdr3_aa: CASSLGGTGGDTQYF
cdr3_nt: TGTGCCAGCAGTTTAGGCGGGACAGGGGGTGATACGCAGTATTTT

d_call: TRBD2
v_call: TRBV5-1
j_call: TRBJ2-5
clone_size: few
cdr3_aa: CASSLGGGPSQETQYF
cdr3_nt: TGCGCCAGCAGCTTGGGCGGGGGGCCCTCACAAGAGACCCAGTACTTC

d_call: TRBD1
v_call: TRBV15
j_call: TRBJ1-1
clone_size: .
cdr3_aa: CATSKGQAPNTEAFF
cdr3_nt: TGTGCCACCAGCAAGGGACAGGCCCCCAACACTGAAGCTTTCTTT

d_call: TRBD1
v_call: TRBV3-1
j_call: TRBJ1-2
clone_size: .
cdr3_aa: CASSASVTGGNYGYTF
cdr3_nt: TGTGCCAGCAGTGCGAGCGTGACAGGGGGAAACTATGGCTACACCTTC

d_call: .
v_call: TRBV20-1
j_call: TRBJ2-3
clone_size: .
cdr3_aa: CSARGWGPTDTQYF
cdr3_nt: TGCAGTGCTAGAGGGTGGGGGCCCACAGATACGCAGTATTTT

d_call: TRBD2
v_call: TRBV10-3
j_call: TRBJ2-5
clone_size: few
cdr3_aa: CAIRASGETQYF
cdr3_nt: TGTGCCATCAGGGCTAGCGGAGAGACCCAGTACTTC

d_call: TRBD2
v_call: TRBV28
j_call: TRBJ2-3
clone_size: .
cdr3_aa: CASRDSWTSGGQTSTDTQYF
cdr3_nt: TGTGCCAGCCGAGACAGCTGGACTAGCGGGGGGCAAACTAGCACAGATACGCAGTATTTT

d_call: .
v_call: TRBV12-5
j_call: TRBJ2-5
clone_size: many
cdr3_aa: CASGLVLFGQETQYF
cdr3_nt: TGTGCTAGTGGTTTGGTATTATTCGGACAAGAGACCCAGTACTTC

d_call: .
v_call: TRBV11-3
j_call: TRBJ1-1
clone_size: .
cdr3_aa: CASSLVGPGTPTEAFF
cdr3_nt: TGTGCCAGCAGCTTAGTAGGCCCAGGGACCCCCACTGAAGCTTTCTTT

d_call: .
v_call: TRBV5-5
j_call: TRBJ1-2
clone_size: few
cdr3_aa: CASIPPDKSYGYTF
cdr3_nt: TGTGCCAGCATTCCCCCAGATAAAAGCTATGGCTACACCTTC

d_call: TRBD2
v_call: TRBV12-3/TRBV12-4
j_call: TRBJ2-5
clone_size: few
cdr3_aa: CASSLGLAGGHSLKTQYF
cdr3_nt: TGTGCCAGCAGCCTGGGACTAGCGGGGGGACATTCCCTAAAGACCCAGTACTTC

d_call: .
v_call: TRBV11-2
j_call: TRBJ2-5
clone_size: .
cdr3_aa: CASSNKGSRRVQETQYF
cdr3_nt: TGTGCCAGCAGCAACAAGGGTTCCAGGAGAGTGCAAGAGACCCAGTACTTC

d_call: .
v_call: TRBV7-6
j_call: TRBJ2-3
clone_size: few
cdr3_aa: CASSLWTVSTDTQYF
cdr3_nt: TGTGCCAGCAGCTTATGGACGGTTAGCACAGATACGCAGTATTTT

d_call: .
v_call: TRBV12-2
j_call: TRBJ1-4
clone_size: few
cdr3_aa: CASRLWPGVDINEKLFF
cdr3_nt: TGTGCAAGTCGCTTATGGCCTGGGGTAGATATAAACGAAAAACTGTTTTTT

d_call: TRBD1
v_call: TRBV14
j_call: TRBJ2-1
clone_size: few
cdr3_aa: CASSLDRGDNEQFF
cdr3_nt: TGTGCCAGCAGTCTTGACAGGGGTGACAATGAGCAGTTCTTC

d_call: .
v_call: TRBV30
j_call: TRBJ2-1
clone_size: few
cdr3_aa: CAWSSPGSEQFF
cdr3_nt: TGTGCCTGGAGTTCCCCAGGGAGTGAGCAGTTCTTC

d_call: TRBD1
v_call: TRBV12-5
j_call: TRBJ1-5
clone_size: .
cdr3_aa: CASGLDRQGGSNQPQHF
cdr3_nt: TGTGCTAGTGGTTTGGACAGACAGGGAGGGAGCAATCAGCCCCAGCATTTT

d_call: .
v_call: TRBV20-1
j_call: TRBJ2-2
clone_size: few
cdr3_aa: CSARARRATGELFF
cdr3_nt: TGCAGTGCTAGAGCCCGGCGAGCAACCGGGGAGCTGTTTTTT

d_call: TRBD2
v_call: TRBV29-1
j_call: TRBJ2-3
clone_size: few
cdr3_aa: CSVEDLISGYTDTQYF
cdr3_nt: TGCAGCGTTGAAGATCTTATTAGCGGGTACACAGATACGCAGTATTTT

d_call: TRBD1
v_call: TRBV28
j_call: TRBJ1-2
clone_size: .
cdr3_aa: CASSLRDRMEIYGYTF
cdr3_nt: TGTGCCAGCAGTTTGAGGGACAGGATGGAGATCTATGGCTACACCTTC

d_call: TRBD1
v_call: TRBV18
j_call: TRBJ1-2
clone_size: .
cdr3_aa: CASSPGAQGAYYGYTF
cdr3_nt: TGTGCCAGCTCACCAGGTGCGCAGGGGGCGTACTATGGCTACACCTTC

d_call: .
v_call: TRBV9
j_call: TRBJ1-2
clone_size: few
cdr3_aa: CASSAGHFNYGYTF
cdr3_nt: TGTGCCAGCAGCGCGGGACATTTTAACTATGGCTACACCTTC

d_call: TRBD2
v_call: TRBV7-8
j_call: TRBJ2-1
clone_size: .
cdr3_aa: CASSLEAGGAYEQFF
cdr3_nt: TGTGCCAGCAGCTTAGAGGCGGGGGGGGCTTATGAGCAGTTCTTC

d_call: TRBD1
v_call: TRBV7-8
j_call: TRBJ1-1
clone_size: .
cdr3_aa: CASSLTGGVTEAFF
cdr3_nt: TGTGCCAGCAGCCTAACAGGGGGTGTCACTGAAGCTTTCTTT

d_call: .
v_call: TRBV5-6
j_call: TRBJ2-1
clone_size: few
cdr3_aa: CASSLTQGSPQFF
cdr3_nt: TGTGCCAGCAGCTTGACCCAGGGGAGTCCGCAGTTCTTC

d_call: .
v_call: TRBV14
j_call: TRBJ1-1
clone_size: .
cdr3_aa: CASSRRSTGNTEAFF
cdr3_nt: TGTGCCAGCAGTCGGAGGTCGACAGGGAACACTGAAGCTTTCTTT

d_call: TRBD2
v_call: TRBV6-5
j_call: TRBJ2-3
clone_size: .
cdr3_aa: CASTRLAGVLSTDTQYF
cdr3_nt: TGTGCCAGCACCCGACTAGCGGGGGTTCTCTCCACAGATACGCAGTATTTT

d_call: TRBD2
v_call: TRBV12-3/TRBV12-4
j_call: TRBJ2-1
clone_size: few
cdr3_aa: CASSLADGLAGLKQFF
cdr3_nt: TGTGCCAGCAGTTTAGCAGACGGACTAGCGGGGTTAAAGCAGTTCTTC